Below are 10 T cell receptor beta chains sequenced from a single sample in a study of T cell repertoires in ileal Crohn's disease. Some clones are missing from TCRdb's copy, which holds only in-frame ones; the method was immunoSEQ multiplex PCR. The table includes around 15,000 clones, 80% detected once. The sequencing sample was made of ileal tissue. The receptors come from an adult with Crohn's disease.

The chain couples TRBV19 to TRBJ1-2; a weak D match, TRBD1 (5 bases). The CDR3 is made up of 12 amino acids. CDR1 and CDR2 from the germline V gene are LNHDA and SQIVND (reference sequence). V shed 7 bases and J shed 2 bases, with 8 bases lying between them. Written as DNA, the CDR3 is TGTGCCAGTAATAAGGGGAACTATGGCTACACCTTC. Its translation is CASNKGNYGYTF. Based on the CDR3 plus reference TRBV19 and TRBJ1-2, the full variable domain is DGGITQSPKYLFRKEGQNVTLSCEQNLNHDAMYWYRQDPGQGLRLIYYSQIVNDFQKGDIAEGYSVSREKKESFPLTVTSAQKNPTAFYLCASNKGNYGYTFGSGTRLTVV.

The V and J genes are TRBV5-1 and TRBJ2-5, with 13 bases identical to TRBD2. V lost 0 bases, J lost 4 bases, and 3 bases stayed unmatched. Germline V gives CDR1 SGHRS, CDR2 YFSETQ. The CDR3 is 16 amino acids. CDR3 loop: CASSLVGTSGTETQYF. The CDR3 DNA reads TGCGCCAGCAGCTTGGTGGGGACTAGCGGGACAGAGACCCAGTACTTC.

This clone was observed a few times. V gene TRBV2 combines with J gene TRBJ1-5; D gene unclear. CDR3 size: 15 residues. V was trimmed by 6 bases and J by 0 bases, leaving 12 bases between them. Per germline, CDR1 SNHLY and CDR2 FYNNEI. CDR3 DNA sequence: TGTGCCAGCAGGGGATCGGGGAATAGCAATCAGCCCCAGCATTTT. Translating it yields CASRGSGNSNQPQHF.

The rearrangement joins TRBV29-1 to TRBJ2-1; 7 bases match TRBD2. J lost 5 bases, V lost 5 bases, and 3 bases had no gene match. CDR3 size: 12 residues. Germline lookup yields CDR1 SQVTM and CDR2 ANQGSEA. CDR3 amino acids: CSVLAVNNEQFF. CDR3 DNA sequence: TGCAGCGTTCTAGCGGTCAACAATGAGCAGTTCTTC.

This clone was counted only a few times. V gene TRBV9 combines with J gene TRBJ2-5; 9 bases are a match to TRBD1. The V gene end was trimmed by 2 bases and the J gene end by 2 bases; junction bases not matched to a gene: 1. There are 14 residues in the CDR3. From germline, CDR1 is SGDLS and CDR2 YYNGEE. The CDR3 coding sequence is TGTGCCAGCAGCGTTGACAGGGGGCAAGAGACCCAGTACTTC. Residues: CASSVDRGQETQYF.

V is TRBV9 and J is TRBJ1-5, with 11 bases matching TRBD1. Germline CDR1 is SGDLS and CDR2 is YYNGEE. V lost 2 bases and J lost 6; bases outside the gene matches: 10. The CDR3 totals 17 residues. The CDR3 loop reads CASSVGPGQGVIQPQHF. The CDR3 bases are TGTGCCAGCAGCGTGGGACCGGGACAGGGGGTCATTCAGCCCCAGCATTTT.

The chain uses TRBV11-2 and TRBJ1-1, with 9 bases lining up with TRBD1. The germline CDR1 and CDR2 sequences are SGHAT and FQNNGV. J lost 0 bases, V lost 4 bases, and 9 bases had no gene match. The CDR3 is made up of 17 amino acids. This CDR3 is CASSYAGQGLLNTEAFF. The CDR3 DNA is TGTGCCAGCAGCTACGCGGGACAGGGTCTTCTGAACACTGAAGCTTTCTTT.

This clone was counted a few times. The CDR3 nucleotides are TGTGCCAGCTCACCCCGGACTAGCGGGAGTGGAGAGACCCAGTACTTC. Protein product: CASSPRTSGSGETQYF. The chain uses TRBV18 and TRBJ2-5, with 13 bases fitting TRBD2. The CDR3 extends over 16 amino acids. After removal of 3 bases from V and 4 bases from J, the junction contained 5 bases not matched to a gene. The germline V gene has CDR1 KGHSH and CDR2 LQKENI. Using reference TRBV18 and TRBJ2-5 for the parts outside the CDR3, the full variable domain is NAGVMQNPRHLVRRRGQEARLRCSPMKGHSHVYWYRQLPEEGLKFMVYLQKENIIDESGMPKERFSAEFPKEGPSILRIQQVVRGDSAAYFCASSPRTSGSGETQYFGPGTRLLVL.

V usage is TRBV4-1 and J usage is TRBJ1-2; a weak D match, TRBD1 (6 bases). The CDR3 length is 12 residues. V was shortened by 4 bases and J by 7 bases, with 10 bases between the two germline ends. Germline V gives CDR1 MGHRA, CDR2 YSYEKL. As DNA, the CDR3 is TGCGCCAGCAGCCCAGCAGGGGCTGGCTACACCTTC. Residues: CASSPAGAGYTF.

The chain couples TRBV19 to TRBJ1-1; D perhaps matches TRBD1 (6 bases). V was trimmed by 5 bases and J by 1 base, leaving 11 bases between them. Per the germline V gene, CDR1 is LNHDA and CDR2 is SQIVND (reference sequence). The CDR3 runs to 14 residues. In DNA form, the CDR3 reads TGTGCCAGTAGTGTTCTGGACAGGAACACTGAAGCTTTCTTT. It translates to CASSVLDRNTEAFF.